This TCR beta chain was retrieved from a study of blood T cell repertoires in COVID-19. Looking at the study overall: Some COVID-19 samples were acute and others convalescent; all came from the United States, Italy and Spain. In each case, the material was cDNA or gDNA derived from T cells, B-cell-depleted T cells, or PBMCs.

Between the trimmed V and J ends, which lost 3 bases and 2 bases, there was a span of 8 bases. The germline V gene has CDR1 LNHDA and CDR2 SQIVND (reference sequence). The CDR3 covers 14 residues. The data were produced by immunoSEQ multiplex PCR, yet TCRdb's version contains in-frame clones alone and is incomplete. The sample yields under 300,000 clones, approximately 83% seen once. The clonotype comes from a human donor in a cohort sampled during active COVID-19. V is TRBV19 and J is TRBJ1-5; D is unclear. The sample comprised peripheral blood. The CDR3 DNA is TGTGCCAGTAGTATTCGGAGTCGCAATCAGCCCCAGCATTTT. This translates into CASSIRSRNQPQHF.